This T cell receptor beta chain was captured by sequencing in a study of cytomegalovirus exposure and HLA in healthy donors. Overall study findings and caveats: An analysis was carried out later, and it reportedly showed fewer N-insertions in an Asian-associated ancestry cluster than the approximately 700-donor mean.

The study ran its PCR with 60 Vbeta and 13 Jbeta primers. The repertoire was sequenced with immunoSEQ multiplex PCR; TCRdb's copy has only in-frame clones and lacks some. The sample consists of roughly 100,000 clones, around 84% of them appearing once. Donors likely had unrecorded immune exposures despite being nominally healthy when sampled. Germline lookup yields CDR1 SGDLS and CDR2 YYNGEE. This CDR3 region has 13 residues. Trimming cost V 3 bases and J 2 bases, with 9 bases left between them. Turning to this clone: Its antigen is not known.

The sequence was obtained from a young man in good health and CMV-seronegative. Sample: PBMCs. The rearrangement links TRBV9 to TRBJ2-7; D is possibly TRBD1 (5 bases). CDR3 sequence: CASSGRQTYEQYF. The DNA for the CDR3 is TGTGCCAGCAGCGGACGACAGACCTACGAGCAGTACTTC.